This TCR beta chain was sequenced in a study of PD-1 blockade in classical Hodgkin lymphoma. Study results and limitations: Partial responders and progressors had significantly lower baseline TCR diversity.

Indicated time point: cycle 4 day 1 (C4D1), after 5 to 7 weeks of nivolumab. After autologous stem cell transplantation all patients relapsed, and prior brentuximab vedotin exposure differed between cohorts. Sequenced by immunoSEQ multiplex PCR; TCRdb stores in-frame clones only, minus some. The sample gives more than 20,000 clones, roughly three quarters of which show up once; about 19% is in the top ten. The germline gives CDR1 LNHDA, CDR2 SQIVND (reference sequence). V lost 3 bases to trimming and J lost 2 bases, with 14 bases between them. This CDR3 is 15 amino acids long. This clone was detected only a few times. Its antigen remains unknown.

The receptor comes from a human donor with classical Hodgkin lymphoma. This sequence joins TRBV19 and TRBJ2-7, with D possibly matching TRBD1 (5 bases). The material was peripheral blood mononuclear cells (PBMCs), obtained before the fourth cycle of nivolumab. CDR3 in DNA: TGTGCCAGTAGTATCGAGACAGACCTCGCCTACGAGCAGTACTTC. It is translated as CASSIETDLAYEQYF.